A few counts support the clone carrying this TCR beta chain. Its antigen is not known. The germline V gene encodes CDR1 PRHDT and CDR2 FYEKMQ (reference sequence). V was pared by 0 bases and J by 5 bases, with 5 bases between. The CDR3 is 13 amino acids. TCRdb reprocessed the reads via MiXCR and lists one record per CDR3 protein. The sample holds roughly 27,000 distinct CDR3 sequences, about 20% seen once. The data stem from a study of T cell repertoires in cytomegalovirus infection. On the study more broadly: Recently identified HLA-C-restricted CMV epitopes were used, and well-studied HLA-B-restricted CMV epitopes were used as well. Matching HLA type and CMV infection were both indicated by public TCR beta signatures. Whole-study findings and limits: Totalled public TCR beta family frequency picked out people who carried CMV plus the relevant HLA. HLA-C-restricted CMV clonotypes gave the most frequent clonotype in two of eight donors.

V is TRBV13 and J is TRBJ2-1, with a possible D match to TRBD2 (5 bases). The receptor comes from a human donor in good health (CMV status not recorded). Some clones in this sample may be carry-over from other donors' samples. The sample consisted of CD8+ T cells from cultured PBMCs, taken from culture after CMV antigen stimulation. The CDR3 is CASSLGEDNEQFF. The CDR3 DNA follows: TGTGCCAGCAGCTTAGGGGAGGACAATGAGCAGTTCTTC.